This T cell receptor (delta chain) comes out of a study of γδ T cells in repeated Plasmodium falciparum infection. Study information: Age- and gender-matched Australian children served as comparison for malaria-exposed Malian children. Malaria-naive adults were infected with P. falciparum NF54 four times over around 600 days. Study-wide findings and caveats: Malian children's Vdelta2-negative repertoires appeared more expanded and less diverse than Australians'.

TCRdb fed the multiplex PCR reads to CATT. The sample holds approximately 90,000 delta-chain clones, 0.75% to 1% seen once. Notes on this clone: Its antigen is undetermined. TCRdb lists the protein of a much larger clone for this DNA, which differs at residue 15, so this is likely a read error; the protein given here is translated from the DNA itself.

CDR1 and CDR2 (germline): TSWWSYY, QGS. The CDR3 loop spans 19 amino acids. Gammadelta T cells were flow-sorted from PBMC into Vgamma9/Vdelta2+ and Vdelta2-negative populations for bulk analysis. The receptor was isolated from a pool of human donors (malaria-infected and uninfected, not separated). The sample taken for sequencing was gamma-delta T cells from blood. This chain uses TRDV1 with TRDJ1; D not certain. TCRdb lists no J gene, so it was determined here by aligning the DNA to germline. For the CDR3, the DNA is TGTGCTCTTGGGGAACTATTGGGAGGTAGGACCCTCGTCACCGGTAAACTCATCTTT. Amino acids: CALGELLGGRTLVTGKLIF.